A selection of T cell receptor beta chains follows, all from one sample in a study of shared T cell receptors in the human thymus. TCRdb's table, derived via immunoSEQ multiplex PCR, lists solely in-frame clones and lacks some. The data show 500,000 to 550,000 clones, with roughly 74% seen just once and 0.01% to 0.015% held by the top ten. These data also featured in a second study, about human thymus T cells.

The sample comprised thymocytes. The origin of the receptors is a boy under two years old with a congenital heart defect. CDR3s include the opening cysteine and the closing phenylalanine or tryptophan. A D gene is named only where the DNA matches it firmly. Some rows mark clone size as missing; the rest say once, few, many or name a class of expanded clone.

TRBD2,TRBV5-6,TRBJ2-1,few,TGTGCCAGCAGCCAAATAAAGACTAGCGGGAGTAGTGATGAGCAGTTCTTC,CASSQIKTSGSSDEQFF
TRBD2,TRBV5-6,TRBJ2-2,once,TGTGCCAGCAGCTGGTTCCGGCGGGAGGCCAACACCGGGGAGCTGTTTTTT,CASSWFRREANTGELFF
TRBD1,TRBV29-1,TRBJ1-1,-,TGCAGCGTTATTGGACAGGACGAGAGAGCTTTCTTT,CSVIGQDERAFF
-,TRBV2,TRBJ1-3,-,TGTGCCAGCTACGGACAGAAGGACACCATATATTTT,CASYGQKDTIYF
-,TRBV19,TRBJ2-7,-,TGTGCCAGTAGTACAAACGGACAGAACCTAGGTGACTACGAGCAGTACTTC,CASSTNGQNLGDYEQYF
-,TRBV14,TRBJ2-1,-,TGTGCCAGCAGCCAACTCCTTACCTACAATGAGCAGTTCTTC,CASSQLLTYNEQFF
TRBD1,TRBV6-6,TRBJ1-1,-,TGTGCCAGCAGAAATGGACAGGGGACGAAAGCTTTCTTT,CASRNGQGTKAFF
-,TRBV30,TRBJ2-7,-,TGTGCCTGGCGCGGGCAGGGAAACAGGGCCGAGCAGTACTTC,CAWRGQGNRAEQYF
-,TRBV25-1,TRBJ2-1,-,TGTGCCAGCAGTGGTCGAGGGGGGGGTGGTAATGAGCAGTTCTTC,CASSGRGGGGNEQFF
TRBD2,TRBV7-2,TRBJ2-5,-,TGTGCCAGCAGCTCTTCTGGGATAAGCGGGATTTTGGAAGAGACCCAGTACTTC,CASSSSGISGILEETQYF
-,TRBV28,TRBJ1-6,-,TGTGCCAGCAGTTTAGGGAGCGGGGCCGTCTATAATTCACCCCTCCACTTT,CASSLGSGAVYNSPLHF
TRBD1,TRBV5-4,TRBJ1-2,-,TGTGCCAGCAGGGGACAGGGCACATATGGCTACACCTTC,CASRGQGTYGYTF
TRBD2,TRBV4-2,TRBJ2-7,-,TGTGCCAGCAGCCAAGAATCTAGGAGACTAGCGGCCTATGAGACTACGGGGCAGTACTTC,CASSQESRRLAAYETTGQYF
TRBD2,TRBV11-3,TRBJ2-7,-,TGTGCCAGCAGCCCCCCGGGAGGGCGAACTAATACCTACGAGCAGTACTTC,CASSPPGGRTNTYEQYF
TRBD1,TRBV9,TRBJ2-1,-,TGTGCCAGCAGCGTAAGCCAGAGACAGGGGTCGAATGAGCAGTTCTTC,CASSVSQRQGSNEQFF
TRBD2,TRBV4-2,TRBJ2-1,-,TGTGCCAGCAGCCAGACCGGGACTAGGGTCAATGAGCAGTTCTTC,CASSQTGTRVNEQFF
-,TRBV27,TRBJ2-4,-,TGTGCCAGCAGTCGACAGTCTACCGTAGCCAAAAACATTCAGTACTTC,CASSRQSTVAKNIQYF
-,TRBV7-7,TRBJ1-5,-,TGTGCTAGCAGCTTAGCTTTAGTTATTGGCAGGGAGGAAATTCAGCCCCAGCATTTT,CASSLALVIGREEIQPQHF
-,TRBV27,TRBJ2-1,once,TGTGCCAGCAGTTTATATTTGGGAGTGCATTACAATGAGCAGTTCTTC,CASSLYLGVHYNEQFF
TRBD1,TRBV28,TRBJ1-5,-,TGTGCCAGCAGTTCCCTTGGGGACAGGGACTATAGCAATCAGCCCCAGCATTTT,CASSSLGDRDYSNQPQHF
TRBD1,TRBV27,TRBJ2-3,-,TGTGCCAGCAGATATACCCCGGGACAGGGGACAGATACGCAGTATTTT,CASRYTPGQGTDTQYF
-,TRBV15,TRBJ2-1,-,TGTGCCACCAGCAGAGCCCGACTAGTCCTCCTCCTTCACAATGAGCAGTTCTTC,CATSRARLVLLLHNEQFF
-,TRBV5-6,TRBJ2-1,-,TGTGCCAGCAGCTTGGACGCCCAGGGGCCCGACAATGAGCAGTTCTTC,CASSLDAQGPDNEQFF
-,TRBV4-3,TRBJ2-5,-,TGCGCCAGCAGCCAAGATCCGCCGGGGGAGTCCCAAGAGACCCAGTACTTC,CASSQDPPGESQETQYF
-,TRBV4-2,TRBJ2-7,-,TGTGCCAGCAGCCTGCAGAATGACGAGCAGTACTTC,CASSLQNDEQYF
TRBD2,TRBV6-5,TRBJ2-5,-,TGTGCCAGCAGTTACAGGTCGGGACTAGCGAAAGAGACCCAGTACTTC,CASSYRSGLAKETQYF
-,TRBV5-1,TRBJ1-1,-,TGCGCCAGCAGCTTGAACAGGAACACTGAAGCTTTCTTT,CASSLNRNTEAFF